The 23 T cell receptor beta chains below come from one sample, sequenced in a study of cytomegalovirus exposure and HLA in healthy donors. PCR used 60 Vbeta primers and 13 Jbeta primers. Profiling relied on immunoSEQ multiplex PCR, and the TCRdb table lists in-frame clones only, not all of them. The top ten clones hold 4.8% of a sample with roughly 110,000 clones, about 70% of them seen once. Sequencing used PBMCs. The receptors derive from a man younger than 40 in good health and CMV-seropositive.

With regard to this clone: The junction does not match germline at one end; this may be a read error. Other DNA sequences in this specimen translate into the identical CDR3. V gene TRBV7-9 combines with J gene TRBJ1-1, with unresolved D. This CDR3 is 12 amino acids long. Germline V gene lookup returns CDR1 SEHNR and CDR2 FQNEAQ (reference sequence). CDR3 coding DNA: TGTTCCAGCAGCTTGAGAGGGACTGAAGCTTTCTTT. Encoded protein: CSSSLRGTEAFF.

V and J are TRBV5-1 and TRBJ1-1, with 7 positions matching TRBD1. CDR3 length: 15 residues. The V gene end was trimmed by 1 base and the J gene end by 6 bases; junction bases not matched to a gene: 9. Germline V CDR1 and CDR2: SGHRS, YFSETQ. CDR3 sequence: CASSLYAGGIPEAFF. In DNA, the CDR3 is TGCGCCAGCAGCTTGTACGCAGGGGGGATACCTGAAGCTTTCTTT.

The chain employs TRBV19 and TRBJ2-3; D perhaps matches TRBD1 (6 bases). CDR3 length: 14 residues. Germline V CDR1 and CDR2: LNHDA, SQIVND (reference sequence). Trimming removed 6 bases from V and 0 bases from J, with 10 bases in between. The CDR3 spells CASRSQGSTDTQYF. CDR3 nucleotide sequence: TGTGCCAGTAGAAGTCAGGGGAGCACAGATACGCAGTATTTT.

This rearrangement joins TRBV6-5 to TRBJ2-5; possibly TRBD2 for D (6 bases). Germline-derived CDR1 and CDR2 are MNHEY and SVGAGI. Trimming stripped 2 bases from V and 3 bases from J, with 16 bases between. The CDR3 length is 16 residues. This chain's CDR3 is CASSYRSGTVEETQYF. CDR3 bases: TGTGCCAGCAGTTACAGATCGGGGACTGTGGAAGAGACCCAGTACTTC.

This chain joins TRBV28 and TRBJ2-3, with D possibly TRBD2 on 5 matching bases. The CDR3 contains 15 residues. Trimming stripped 3 bases from V and 0 bases from J, with 10 bases between. Germline lookup yields CDR1 MDHEN and CDR2 SYDVKM. The CDR3 DNA is TGTGCCAGCAGTTTTCGAGGGTCGAGCACAGATACGCAGTATTTT. It translates to CASSFRGSSTDTQYF.

There are a few counts of this clone. V usage is TRBV6-5 and J usage is TRBJ1-5, with D uncertain. This CDR3 is 14 amino acids long. Trimming stripped 5 bases from V and 7 bases from J, with 15 bases between. The V gene's germline CDR1 is MNHEY and CDR2 SVGAGI. The CDR3: CASSPQLSGQPQHF. The CDR3 DNA sequence: TGTGCCAGCAGTCCTCAGCTATCGGGGCAGCCCCAGCATTTT.

This clone was seen a few times. The chain couples TRBV6-5 to TRBJ1-2; D perhaps matches TRBD1 (6 bases). Germline V CDR1 and CDR2: MNHEY, SVGAGI. The V and J ends lost 7 bases and 3 bases respectively, with 18 bases between them. This CDR3 comprises 15 residues. In nucleotides, the CDR3 is TGTGCCAGCATCCATATTGGGGGGGCGGACTATGGCTACACCTTC. It specifies CASIHIGGADYGYTF.

The V gene is TRBV5-1, the J gene TRBJ1-4; TRBD1 aligns across 7 bases. CDR1 is SGHRS, CDR2 YFSETQ, per germline. The trim removed 4 bases at V and 7 bases at J, leaving 13 bases unmatched. This CDR3 contains 16 residues. The CDR3 here is CASSVTGEGSTEKLFF. The CDR3 DNA reads as TGCGCCAGCAGCGTTACAGGGGAAGGTAGTACTGAAAAACTGTTTTTT. The variable domain in full, completed from reference TRBV5-1 and TRBJ1-4, reads KAGVTQTPRYLIKTRGQQVTLSCSPISGHRSVSWYQQTPGQGLQFLFEYFSETQRNKGNFPGRFSGRQFSNSRSEMNVSTLELGDSALYLCASSVTGEGSTEKLFFGSGTQLSVL.

This clone was found once. At one end, the junction sequence differs from germline, possibly due to a read error. This chain's CDR3 is CSVTGTPNYGYPF. In DNA, the CDR3 is TGCAGCGTCACCGGGACACCGAACTATGGCTACCCCTTC. V usage is TRBV29-1 and J usage is TRBJ1-2; D perhaps matches TRBD1 (6 bases). The V gene's germline CDR1 is SQVTM and CDR2 ANQGSEA. The CDR3 totals 13 residues.

This chain links TRBV7-6 with TRBJ2-1, with D perhaps matching TRBD2 (7 bases). Per the germline V gene, CDR1 is SGHVS and CDR2 is FNYEAQ. The CDR3 covers 13 residues. V was clipped by 5 bases and J by 6 bases, with 11 bases between them. The CDR3, as DNA: TGTGCCAGCAGCCAAAGGGGGGGCAATGAGCAGTTCTTC. As protein: CASSQRGGNEQFF. The full variable domain, in which reference TRBV7-6 and TRBJ2-1 provide the parts outside the CDR3, is GAGVSQSPRYKVTKRGQDVALRCDPISGHVSLYWYRQALGQGPEFLTYFNYEAQQDKSGLPNDRFSAERPEGSISTLTIQRTEQRDSAMYRCASSQRGGNEQFFGPGTRLTVL.

J is TRBJ1-6 and V is TRBV7-6; 7 bases align to TRBD1. Germline lookup yields CDR1 SGHVS and CDR2 FNYEAQ. The CDR3 is 15 residues long. Trimming took 5 bases from V and 6 from J; bases not matched to a gene: 7. The CDR3 region has the DNA TGTGCCAGCAGCCCGCAGGGACAGTTTAATTCACCCCTCCACTTT. This codes for CASSPQGQFNSPLHF.

The chain recombines TRBV6-5 with TRBJ1-1; 10 bases are shared with TRBD1. From germline, CDR1 is MNHEY and CDR2 SVGAGI. V dropped 0 bases and J dropped 4; count of bases not matched to a gene: 2. CDR3 size: 15 residues. The CDR3 DNA reads as TGTGCCAGCAGTTACTCCCGGACAGGGGGCACTGAAGCTTTCTTT. The encoded protein is CASSYSRTGGTEAFF.

This rearrangement joins TRBV29-1 to TRBJ2-6; D is unclear. CDR3 size: 18 residues. V dropped 4 bases and J dropped 0 bases, with 19 bases sitting between them. Per germline, CDR1 SQVTM and CDR2 ANQGSEA. The CDR3: CSVGLTLGSLSGANVLTF. Written as DNA, the CDR3 is TGCAGCGTTGGACTCACCCTTGGGTCTCTCTCTGGGGCCAACGTCCTGACTTTC.

The genes are TRBV6-4 and TRBJ2-7, with 7 bases lining up with TRBD2. V dropped 2 bases and J dropped 6; count of bases not matched to a gene: 10. The CDR3 runs to 15 residues. Germline lookup yields CDR1 MRHNA and CDR2 SNTAGT. CDR3 residues: CASSDLTSYEGEQYF. The CDR3 coding sequence is TGTGCCAGCAGTGACCTGACTAGCTACGAGGGCGAGCAGTACTTC.

The sample holds a few counts of this clone. V is TRBV28 and J is TRBJ1-1, with D maybe TRBD1 (5 bases). The V gene's germline CDR1 is MDHEN and CDR2 SYDVKM. The CDR3 extends over 13 amino acids. The V gene lost 8 bases and the J gene lost 6 bases, with 16 bases spanning the gap. The CDR3 sequence: CASSGRRGPEAFF. The CDR3 bases are TGTGCCAGCTCTGGGCGGAGGGGACCTGAAGCTTTCTTT.

V usage is TRBV19 and J usage is TRBJ2-1; 11 bases are shared with TRBD1. The CDR3 runs to 17 residues. The junction had 14 bases not matched to a gene; V was cut back by 6 bases and J by 7 bases. CDR1 is LNHDA and CDR2 is SQIVND in the germline V gene (reference sequence). CDR3 region: CASSRDRGFPSTNEQFF. Written as DNA, the CDR3 is TGTGCCAGTAGCAGGGACAGGGGGTTTCCCTCGACGAATGAGCAGTTCTTC. Variable domain in full (rest from reference TRBV19 and TRBJ2-1): DGGITQSPKYLFRKEGQNVTLSCEQNLNHDAMYWYRQDPGQGLRLIYYSQIVNDFQKGDIAEGYSVSREKKESFPLTVTSAQKNPTAFYLCASSRDRGFPSTNEQFFGPGTRLTVL.

The genes are TRBV6-1 and TRBJ2-3; 8 bases map to TRBD2. The ends lost 1 base at V and 2 bases at J; junction bases unmatched: 5. The CDR3 extends over 16 amino acids. Germline values: CDR1 MNHNS, CDR2 SASEGT. CDR3: CASSEGISGVTDTQYF. CDR3 sequence (DNA): TGTGCCAGCAGTGAAGGTATTAGCGGGGTCACAGATACGCAGTATTTT.

About this clone itself: Relative to the germline gene, one junction end is altered; a read error may explain this. The chain combines TRBV9 with TRBJ1-2; D unclear. This CDR3 is 12 amino acids long. Per the germline V gene, CDR1 is SGDLS and CDR2 is YYNGEE. The CDR3 here is CASSQDMNGYPF. The CDR3 DNA follows: TGTGCCAGCAGCCAAGACATGAACGGCTACCCCTTC.

The V and J genes are TRBV30 and TRBJ2-3; TRBD2 matches at 12 bases. This CDR3 region has 16 residues. V shed 0 bases, J shed 2 bases, and the junction held 3 bases outside the gene matches. CDR1 is GTSNPN, CDR2 SVGIG, per germline (reference sequence). The CDR3: CAWSVGLAGLTDTQYF. DNA of the CDR3: TGTGCCTGGAGTGTCGGACTAGCGGGGCTCACAGATACGCAGTATTTT.

This clone has a count of ten or more. The J gene is TRBJ2-1, the V gene TRBV30; D uncertain. V lost 5 bases and J lost 0, with 8 bases in between. The CDR3 has 13 amino acids. Germline lookup yields CDR1 GTSNPN and CDR2 SVGIG (reference sequence). The CDR3 here is CAWEYSSYNEQFF. DNA of the CDR3: TGTGCCTGGGAATACAGCTCCTACAATGAGCAGTTCTTC.

This clone was counted between two and nine times. The chain recombines TRBV2 with TRBJ2-5; weak D call: TRBD1 (6 bases). The germline V and J ends were trimmed by 8 bases and 4 bases, with 11 bases remaining between them. CDR1 is SNHLY, CDR2 FYNNEI, per germline. This CDR3 spans 12 amino acids. For the CDR3, the DNA is TGTGCCAGCGGACAGTATGGAGAGACCCAGTACTTC. Its protein is CASGQYGETQYF. Full variable domain (remainder filled in from reference TRBV2 and TRBJ2-5): EPEVTQTPSHQVTQMGQEVILRCVPISNHLYFYWYRQILGQKVEFLVSFYNNEISEKSEIFDDQFSVERPDGSNFTLKIRSTKLEDSAMYFCASGQYGETQYFGPGTRLLVL.

Note on this clone: At one boundary the junction diverges from the germline segment, which might be a read error. The chain has TRBV7-9 and TRBJ1-2; D gene unclear. The CDR3 is 12 residues long. CDR1 and CDR2 from the germline V gene are SEHNR and FQNEAQ (reference sequence). The chain's CDR3 is CSSSLRAYGYTF. Here the CDR3 DNA reads TGTTCCAGCAGCTTACGAGCCTATGGCTACACCTTC.

The chain joins TRBV6-5 to TRBJ2-5; 7 bases are shared with TRBD2. V was pared by 0 bases and J by 2 bases, with 6 bases of the junction left unmatched. This CDR3 has 16 amino acids. Germline CDR1 MNHEY, CDR2 SVGAGI. For the CDR3, the DNA is TGTGCCAGCAGTTACTCGAGTGCGGGGGTGCAAGAGACCCAGTACTTC. Residues: CASSYSSAGVQETQYF.